Included here is one T cell receptor beta chain sequence, with context. This sample is drawn from a study of blood T cell repertoires in COVID-19. The length of the CDR3 is 14 residues. CDR1 and CDR2 (germline): MNHEY, SMNVEV (reference sequence). V was shortened by 3 bases and J by 6 bases, with 13 bases between the two germline ends. Generated by immunoSEQ multiplex PCR, the TCRdb table keeps only in-frame clones and is missing some. The sample contains approximately 440,000 clones, about nine tenths of which appear only once. The V and J genes are TRBV27 and TRBJ2-3; a possible D gene is TRBD2 (6 bases). This sequence was found in a woman aged 18-29 years who had recovered from COVID-19. The sequenced sample was PBMCs or T cells enriched from blood (not recorded which). CDR3 sequence (DNA): TGTGCCAGCAGTTTTGGGGGGAGTTGGGATACGCAGTATTTT. Translating gives CASSFGGSWDTQYF.